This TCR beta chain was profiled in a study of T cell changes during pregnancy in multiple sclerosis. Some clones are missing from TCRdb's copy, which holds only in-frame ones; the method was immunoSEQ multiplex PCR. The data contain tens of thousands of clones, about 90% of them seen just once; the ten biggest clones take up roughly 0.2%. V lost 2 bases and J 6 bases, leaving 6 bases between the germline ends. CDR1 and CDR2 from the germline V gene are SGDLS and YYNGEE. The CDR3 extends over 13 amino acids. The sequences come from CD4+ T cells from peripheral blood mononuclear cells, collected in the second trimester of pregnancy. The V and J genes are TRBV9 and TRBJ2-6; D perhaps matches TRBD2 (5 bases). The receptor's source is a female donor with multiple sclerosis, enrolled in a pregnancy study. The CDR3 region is CASSVGEANVLTF. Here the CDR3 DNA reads TGTGCCAGCAGCGTGGGAGAGGCCAACGTCCTGACTTTC.